These 26 T cell receptor beta chains were sequenced from one sample in a study of blood T cell repertoires in COVID-19. The repertoire was sequenced with immunoSEQ multiplex PCR; TCRdb's copy has only in-frame clones and lacks some. In the table there are roughly 350,000 clones, roughly 90% of which are singletons. Sequencing input: PBMCs or T cells enriched from blood (not recorded which). These receptor sequences come from a woman in her thirties who had recovered from COVID-19.

The chain employs TRBV29-1 and TRBJ2-7, with a weak D call TRBD2 (5 bases). Trimming shortened V by 4 bases and J by 5 bases, and 6 bases separated the two germline ends. Germline V lookup: CDR1 SQVTM, CDR2 ANQGSEA. The CDR3 is 10 residues long. CDR3 residues: CSVAGDEQYF. DNA of the CDR3: TGCAGCGTTGCCGGGGACGAGCAGTACTTC.

This rearrangement joins TRBV11-2 to TRBJ1-4; possibly TRBD1 for D (6 bases). The germline CDR1 and CDR2 sequences are SGHAT and FQNNGV. Trimming stripped 7 bases from V and 8 bases from J, with 17 bases between. This CDR3 is built from 14 residues. The CDR3 sequence is CASTTGGAQEKLFF. Here the CDR3 DNA reads TGTGCCAGCACCACGGGGGGGGCGCAGGAAAAACTGTTTTTT.

The chain joins TRBV3-1 (or the pseudogene TRBV3-2) to TRBJ2-7, with unresolved D. Germline loops: CDR1 LGHDT, CDR2 YNNKEL (reference sequence). This CDR3 region has 12 residues. V was pared by 0 bases and J by 6 bases, with 6 bases between. The CDR3 region is CASSQEYSEQYF. In DNA form, the CDR3 reads TGTGCCAGCAGCCAAGAGTACAGCGAGCAGTACTTC.

The gene calls are TRBV27 and TRBJ1-5, with 7 bases identical to TRBD1. V shed 5 bases and J 4 bases; nucleotides not matched to a gene: 8. Germline V lookup: CDR1 MNHEY, CDR2 SMNVEV (reference sequence). The CDR3 contains 15 residues. The CDR3 DNA follows: TGTGCCAGCAGTACTCACAGGGGAGCGAATCAGCCCCAGCATTTT. It translates to CASSTHRGANQPQHF.

This chain uses TRBV12-2 with TRBJ1-1; the listed D gene, TRBD1, was not tested against the DNA. TRBV12-2 is flagged as a pseudogene. The CDR3 has 15 residues. The CDR3 loop is CASRCGTVLNTEAFF. The DNA of the CDR3 is TGTGCAAGTCGCTGTGGGACAGTCCTGAACACTGAAGCTTTCTTT.

The chain employs TRBV9 and TRBJ1-1; D is perhaps TRBD1 (5 bases). The length of the CDR3 is 14 residues. V was cut by 4 bases and J by 6 bases, with 16 bases left in between. Looked up from germline, CDR1 is SGDLS and CDR2 is YYNGEE. The CDR3 region has the DNA TGTGCCAGCAGCCCTCAAGCGGGGGACGCTGAAGCTTTCTTT. Translating it yields CASSPQAGDAEAFF. The full variable domain, in which reference TRBV9 and TRBJ1-1 provide the parts outside the CDR3, is DSGVTQTPKHLITATGQRVTLRCSPRSGDLSVYWYQQSLDQGLQFLIQYYNGEERAKGNILERFSAQQFPDLHSELNLSSLELGDSALYFCASSPQAGDAEAFFGQGTRLTVV.

This clone was detected once. This chain uses TRBV4-3 with TRBJ2-7; TRBD2 matches 7 bases. The junction had 4 bases not matched to a gene; V was cut back by 0 bases and J by 2 bases. Germline lookup yields CDR1 LGHNA and CDR2 YSLEER. The CDR3 is 15 amino acids. The CDR3 loop is CASSQEREGTYEQYF. The CDR3 DNA sequence: TGCGCCAGCAGCCAAGAGAGGGAGGGTACCTACGAGCAGTACTTC.

This chain connects TRBV2 to TRBJ1-2, with D maybe TRBD1 (5 bases). The V gene's germline CDR1 is SNHLY and CDR2 FYNNEI. Trimming removed 7 bases at V and 2 bases at J, with 14 bases between. The CDR3 runs to 14 residues. CDR3 sequence (DNA): TGTGCCAGCACCCAGACAACAGGCAACTATGGCTACACCTTC. Protein: CASTQTTGNYGYTF. Full variable domain (remainder filled in from reference TRBV2 and TRBJ1-2): EPEVTQTPSHQVTQMGQEVILRCVPISNHLYFYWYRQILGQKVEFLVSFYNNEISEKSEIFDDQFSVERPDGSNFTLKIRSTKLEDSAMYFCASTQTTGNYGYTFGSGTRLTVV.

The V gene is TRBV5-5, the J gene TRBJ2-1, with 13 bases aligning to TRBD2. Looked up from germline, CDR1 is SGHKS and CDR2 is YYEKEE (reference sequence). The CDR3 loop spans 15 amino acids. V lost 4 bases to trimming and J lost 8 bases; unmatched junction nucleotides: 6. This chain's CDR3 is CASSMGLAGFDEQFF. The DNA for the CDR3 is TGTGCCAGCAGCATGGGACTAGCGGGATTCGATGAGCAGTTCTTC.

This chain links TRBV28 with TRBJ2-7; 9 bases align to TRBD1. The CDR3 loop spans 14 amino acids. Losses at the gene ends were 4 bases for V and 1 base for J; bases not matched to a gene: 2. Germline CDR1 MDHEN, CDR2 SYDVKM. The CDR3 reads CASSSGQGSYEQYF. CDR3 DNA sequence: TGTGCCAGCAGTTCGGGACAGGGATCCTACGAGCAGTACTTC.

This chain connects TRBV7-9 to TRBJ2-2, with a tentative D call TRBD2 (6 bases). The CDR3 consists of 16 residues. V gave up 5 bases and J gave up 4 bases, with 17 bases separating them. CDR1 is SEHNR and CDR2 is FQNEAQ in the germline V gene (reference sequence). The DNA of the CDR3 is TGTGCCAGCAGCCCCTCCGGGAGTTGGCTCACCGGGGAGCTGTTTTTT. Its protein is CASSPSGSWLTGELFF.

The CDR3 DNA reads as TGTGCCAGCAAGCGTAGGGAGAGCTCCTATAATTCACCCCTCCACTTT. As protein: CASKRRESSYNSPLHF. The V gene is TRBV5-5, the J gene TRBJ1-6, with D uncertain. Trimming stripped 6 bases from V and 0 bases from J, with 13 bases between. The CDR3 spans 16 residues. Germline CDR1 reads SGHKS; CDR2 reads YYEKEE (reference sequence).

This rearrangement joins TRBV9 to TRBJ2-5, with D hard to call. V lost 3 bases and J 0 bases, leaving 9 bases between the germline ends. The CDR3 covers 14 residues. Germline V gene lookup returns CDR1 SGDLS and CDR2 YYNGEE. This chain's CDR3 is CASSEYRDQETQYF. In DNA form, the CDR3 reads TGTGCCAGCAGCGAATACAGAGACCAAGAGACCCAGTACTTC.

The CDR3 sequence: CASSYLGASGNTIYF. The CDR3 nucleotides are TGTGCCAGCAGTTACCTGGGAGCCTCTGGAAACACCATATATTTT. The chain couples TRBV6-5 to TRBJ1-3, with D unclear. Germline CDR1 MNHEY, CDR2 SVGAGI. This CDR3 has 15 residues. V was clipped by 2 bases and J by 0 bases, with 8 bases between them.

V and J are TRBV7-9 and TRBJ2-7; 7 nucleotides agree with TRBD1. There are 14 residues in the CDR3. V lost 5 bases, J lost 4 bases, and 8 bases stayed unmatched. CDR1 is SEHNR and CDR2 is FQNEAQ in the germline V gene (reference sequence). The CDR3 region has the DNA TGTGCCAGCAGCCTACCAGGGGGTACTTACGAGCAGTACTTC. Protein: CASSLPGGTYEQYF.

This sequence joins TRBV28 and TRBJ1-6; 10 nucleotides agree with TRBD1. CDR3 length equals 16 residues. Germline V gene lookup returns CDR1 MDHEN and CDR2 SYDVKM. J gave up 9 bases and V 1 base, and 6 bases lay outside the gene matches. The CDR3 loop is CASSLSLTGGFSPLHF. Written as DNA, the CDR3 is TGTGCCAGCAGTTTATCCCTGACAGGGGGCTTTTCACCCCTCCACTTT.

The gene calls are TRBV5-1 and TRBJ2-7; D gene ambiguous. Germline CDR1 SGHRS, CDR2 YFSETQ. Deletions cut 5 bases from V and 4 bases from J, with 16 bases between. The CDR3 is made up of 14 amino acids. CDR3 DNA: TGCGCCAGCAGGGCGTCTACACCGGGTTACGAGCAGTACTTC. Amino acids: CASRASTPGYEQYF.

CDR3: CASSPAGLGNDGYTF. As DNA, the CDR3 is TGTGCCAGCAGCCCCGCGGGGTTGGGGAATGATGGCTACACCTTC. This chain links TRBV7-9 with TRBJ1-2; D uncertain. This CDR3 contains 15 residues. Germline V lookup: CDR1 SEHNR, CDR2 FQNEAQ (reference sequence). The ends were cut back, 5 bases at V and 6 bases at J, with 19 bases in the middle.

V is TRBV18 and J is TRBJ2-3, with 13 bases lining up with TRBD2. The J segment lost 1 base and the V segment lost 3 bases, leaving 7 bases of the junction unmatched. This CDR3 is 18 amino acids long. The germline V gene encodes CDR1 KGHSH and CDR2 LQKENI. CDR3 sequence: CASSPGLAGRVGTDTQYF. CDR3 nucleotide sequence: TGTGCCAGCTCACCGGGACTAGCGGGAAGAGTGGGCACAGATACGCAGTATTTT.

To note about this clone: The same CDR3 arises from other DNA sequences in this sample as well. V is TRBV5-4 and J is TRBJ1-1; TRBD1 aligns across 7 bases. The germline CDR1 and CDR2 sequences are SGHNT and YYREEE (reference sequence). V was pared by 5 bases and J by 1 base, with 5 bases of the junction left unmatched. The CDR3 spans 14 residues. CDR3: CASRSGTENTEAFF. The DNA of the CDR3 is TGTGCCAGCAGGTCCGGGACAGAGAACACTGAAGCTTTCTTT.

The rearrangement joins TRBV4-1 to TRBJ1-5, with D unresolved. CDR1 is MGHRA and CDR2 is YSYEKL in the germline V gene. This CDR3 region has 16 residues. Trimming took 1 base from V and 8 from J, leaving 18 bases between them. The CDR3 DNA reads TGCGCCAGCAGCCAAGTGTGGGTGAGGGCCTCAAAGCCCCAGCATTTT. It encodes CASSQVWVRASKPQHF.

The chain recombines TRBV29-1 with TRBJ1-2; D gene uncertain. The CDR3 runs to 13 residues. Germline V lookup: CDR1 SQVTM, CDR2 ANQGSEA. Trimming stripped 0 bases from V and 3 bases from J, with 8 bases between. The CDR3: CSVEDHADYGYTF. Written as DNA, the CDR3 is TGCAGCGTTGAAGATCACGCAGACTATGGCTACACCTTC.

V usage is TRBV28 and J usage is TRBJ2-1, with TRBD2 matching over 8 bases. The CDR3 has 12 residues. Losses at the gene ends were 6 bases for V and 7 bases for J; bases not matched to a gene: 2. The V gene's germline CDR1 is MDHEN and CDR2 SYDVKM. The chain's CDR3 is CASSASGNEQFF. DNA for the CDR3: TGTGCCAGCAGCGCTAGCGGGAATGAGCAGTTCTTC.

The rearrangement joins TRBV2 to TRBJ2-1; a weak D match, TRBD1 (5 bases). Trimming cost V 5 bases and J 1 base, with 6 bases left between them. CDR1 is SNHLY and CDR2 is FYNNEI in the germline V gene. CDR3 size: 13 residues. This CDR3 is CASSKGSYNEQFF. Written as DNA, the CDR3 is TGTGCCAGCAGTAAGGGGTCCTACAATGAGCAGTTCTTC.

The chain carries TRBV28 and TRBJ1-2; D ambiguous. In germline, CDR1 is MDHEN, CDR2 SYDVKM. Trimming pared 4 bases from V and 7 bases from J, leaving 10 bases between. The CDR3 spans 12 residues. The CDR3 reads CASSSGMGGYTF. CDR3 in DNA: TGTGCCAGCAGTTCGGGGATGGGTGGCTACACCTTC.

The V and J genes are TRBV29-1 and TRBJ2-2; 7 bases agree with TRBD1. Germline assignment: CDR1 SQVTM and CDR2 ANQGSEA. Trimming at V came to 6 bases and at J to 4 bases, leaving 11 bases not matched to a gene. This CDR3 comprises 15 residues. The CDR3 nucleotides read TGCAGCGTACGCGACAGGGACGTGGGCACCGGGGAGCTGTTTTTT. Translating it yields CSVRDRDVGTGELFF.